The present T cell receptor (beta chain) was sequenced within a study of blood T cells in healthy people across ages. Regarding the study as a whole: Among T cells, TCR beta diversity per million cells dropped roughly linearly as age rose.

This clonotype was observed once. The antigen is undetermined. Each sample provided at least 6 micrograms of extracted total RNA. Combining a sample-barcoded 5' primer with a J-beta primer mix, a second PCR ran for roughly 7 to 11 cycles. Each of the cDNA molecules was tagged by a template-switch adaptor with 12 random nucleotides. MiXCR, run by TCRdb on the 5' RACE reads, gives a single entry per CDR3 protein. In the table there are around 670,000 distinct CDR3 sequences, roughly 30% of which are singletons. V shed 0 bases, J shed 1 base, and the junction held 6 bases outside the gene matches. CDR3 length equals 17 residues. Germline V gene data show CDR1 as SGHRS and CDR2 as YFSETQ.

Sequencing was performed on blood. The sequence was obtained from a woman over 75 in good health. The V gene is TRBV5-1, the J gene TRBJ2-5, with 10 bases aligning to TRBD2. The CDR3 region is CASSLGQLAGSQETQYF. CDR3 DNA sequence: TGCGCCAGCAGCTTGGGCCAACTAGCGGGATCCCAAGAGACCCAGTACTTC.